The 25 T cell receptor beta chains below were found in one sample sequenced in a study of T cells in narcolepsy. Profiling relied on immunoSEQ multiplex PCR, and the TCRdb table lists in-frame clones only, not all of them. The repertoire consists of fewer than 40,000 clones, with around 84% occurring once and the leading ten covering around 2.5%. The sample was memory (CD45RA-) CD4+ T cells from blood. Source of these receptors: a human donor in good health.

This chain joins TRBV29-1 and TRBJ2-1; TRBD2 aligns across 12 bases. The CDR3 runs 13 residues. CDR1 and CDR2 from the germline V gene are SQVTM and ANQGSEA. J gave up 10 bases and V 7 bases, and 8 bases lay outside the gene matches. The CDR3 protein is CSGGTSGRLEQFF. CDR3 DNA: TGCAGCGGTGGGACTAGCGGGCGCCTAGAGCAGTTCTTC.

The J gene is TRBJ2-3, the V gene TRBV29-1; no clear D. V was cut by 6 bases and J by 0 bases, with 4 bases left in between. The germline CDR1 and CDR2 sequences are SQVTM and ANQGSEA. The CDR3 covers 11 residues. The CDR3 DNA is TGCAGCGTCGATAGCACAGATACGCAGTATTTT. It encodes CSVDSTDTQYF.

The chain employs TRBV10-1 and TRBJ2-3, with TRBD2 matching over 11 bases. The J segment lost 2 bases and the V segment lost 6 bases, leaving 10 bases of the junction unmatched. Germline CDR1 reads WNHNN; CDR2 reads SYGVQD (reference sequence). The CDR3 covers 17 residues. The CDR3 sequence is CASSGTSGNLNTDTQYF. In DNA form, the CDR3 reads TGCGCCAGCAGCGGGACTAGCGGAAACCTTAACACAGATACGCAGTATTTT.

The V gene is TRBV19, the J gene TRBJ2-1; TRBD1 aligns across 8 bases. There are 15 residues in the CDR3. The ends lost 2 bases at V and 7 bases at J; junction bases unmatched: 7. Germline assignment: CDR1 LNHDA and CDR2 SQIVND (reference sequence). CDR3 in amino acids: CASSIIQGARNEQFF. CDR3 bases: TGTGCCAGTAGTATAATCCAGGGGGCGCGAAATGAGCAGTTCTTC.

J is TRBJ1-6 and V is TRBV27; D call uncertain. The CDR3 totals 15 residues. Germline V lookup: CDR1 MNHEY, CDR2 SMNVEV (reference sequence). V was clipped by 8 bases and J by 7 bases, with 18 bases between them. The CDR3: CASRTDGGTNSPLHF. CDR3 nucleotides: TGTGCCAGCCGAACTGACGGAGGTACCAATTCACCCCTCCACTTT.

V usage is TRBV9 and J usage is TRBJ2-3; D may correspond to TRBD1 or TRBD2 (5 bases each). Trimming removed 0 bases from V and 6 bases from J, with 20 bases in between. Germline assignment: CDR1 SGDLS and CDR2 YYNGEE. This CDR3 is built from 17 residues. In nucleotides, the CDR3 is TGTGCCAGCAGCGTAGATGGGACGGGCGGATTCAGGGATACGCAGTATTTT. It translates to CASSVDGTGGFRDTQYF.

CDR3 in DNA: TGTGCCAGCAGCTATCAGAGAGGACTAGCGGCGCCCCGGCAGTTCTTC. Amino acid sequence: CASSYQRGLAAPRQFF. The V gene is TRBV11-1, the J gene TRBJ2-1; 10 nucleotides match TRBD2. V trimming: 4 bases; J trimming: 12 bases; junction bases outside the gene matches: 15. Germline V lookup: CDR1 SGHAT, CDR2 FQDESV (reference sequence). There are 16 residues in the CDR3.

The V call is TRBV6-1, the J call TRBJ2-3; D perhaps matches TRBD1 (6 bases). The CDR3 spans 13 residues. V was cut by 7 bases and J by 3 bases, with 11 bases left in between. Germline V lookup: CDR1 MNHNS, CDR2 SASEGT. The CDR3 DNA sequence: TGTGCCAGCACCAGGGGTGGTACAGATACGCAGTATTTT. This sequence encodes CASTRGGTDTQYF.

The chain joins TRBV5-1 to TRBJ2-3; 10 bases agree with TRBD1. Germline V gene sequence: CDR1 SGHRS, CDR2 YFSETQ. The ends lost 5 bases at V and 3 bases at J; junction bases unmatched: 3. This CDR3 spans 14 amino acids. The CDR3 DNA reads TGCGCCAGCAGGGGACAGGGGACGACAGATACGCAGTATTTT. Its translation is CASRGQGTTDTQYF.

The chain links TRBV4-1 to TRBJ2-7; D uncertain. The CDR3 has 15 residues. CDR1 is MGHRA and CDR2 is YSYEKL in the germline V gene. The ends were cut back, 0 bases at V and 6 bases at J, with 15 bases in the middle. The CDR3 bases are TGCGCCAGCAGCCAAGAGTCGAACAGTTACGGCGAGCAGTACTTC. This translates into CASSQESNSYGEQYF.

The chain uses TRBV4-3 and TRBJ2-6; D remains ambiguous. The CDR3 totals 15 residues. Between the trimmed V and J ends, which lost 1 base and 4 bases, there was a span of 8 bases. CDR1 and CDR2 (germline): LGHNA, YSLEER. DNA of the CDR3: TGCGCCAGCAGCCAAGTCCCTGGGGGGGCCAACGTCCTGACTTTC. Translation gives CASSQVPGGANVLTF.

This chain connects TRBV5-1 to TRBJ1-6, with a possible D match to TRBD1 (6 bases). V lost 5 bases to trimming and J lost 5 bases, with 14 bases between them. This CDR3 contains 15 residues. Germline loops: CDR1 SGHRS, CDR2 YFSETQ. As DNA, the CDR3 is TGCGCCAGCAGAAGGTCAGGGGTCGATAATTCACCCCTCCACTTT. Its translation: CASRRSGVDNSPLHF.

The chain links TRBV6-4 to TRBJ2-1, with D possibly being TRBD1 (6 bases). With 5 bases removed from V and 2 bases from J, the gap between germline ends came to 16 bases. Per germline, CDR1 MRHNA and CDR2 SNTAGT. CDR3 length equals 16 residues. The chain's CDR3 is CASSFSRGAPYNEQFF. In nucleotides, the CDR3 is TGTGCCAGCAGTTTCTCCAGGGGAGCGCCCTACAATGAGCAGTTCTTC.

The genes are TRBV6-5 and TRBJ2-7; 7 bases line up with TRBD1. The CDR3 loop spans 14 amino acids. With 7 bases clipped from V and 3 bases from J, the junction kept 9 bases outside the gene matches. Per the germline V gene, CDR1 is MNHEY and CDR2 is SVGAGI. The DNA of the CDR3 is TGTGCCAGCACCGAACTCCGGGACAGCTACGAGCAGTACTTC. Residues: CASTELRDSYEQYF.

V is TRBV30 and J is TRBJ1-1; tentatively, D is TRBD1 (5 bases). Germline values: CDR1 GTSNPN, CDR2 SVGIG (reference sequence). The CDR3 is 14 amino acids. Trimming took off 1 base at V and 6 bases at J, with 15 bases between the two ends. The CDR3 bases are TGTGCCTGGAGTGAGGGTTGGACAAGGGCTGAAGCTTTCTTT. Amino acid sequence: CAWSEGWTRAEAFF.

The chain carries TRBV6-6 and TRBJ1-1, with D possibly being TRBD1 (6 bases). The CDR3 is made up of 14 amino acids. CDR1 and CDR2 from the germline V gene are MNHNY and SVGAGI (reference sequence). Trimming left V 6 bases short and J 0 bases short, with 11 bases between. The CDR3 region has the DNA TGTGCCAGCAGCAGGACAGATCTGAACACTGAAGCTTTCTTT. Translated, it gives CASSRTDLNTEAFF.

This chain links TRBV7-9 with TRBJ2-5; D gene ambiguous. The last part of the DNA fits TRBJ2-7 better; the J call may be wrong. Looked up from germline, CDR1 is SEHNR and CDR2 is FQNEAQ (reference sequence). This CDR3 has 15 residues. The CDR3 is CASSLGRHNEDEQYF. The CDR3 nucleotides are TGTGCCAGCAGCTTAGGGCGCCACAATGAGGACGAGCAGTACTTC.

The chain uses TRBV27 and TRBJ2-5; D gene uncertain. This CDR3 has 14 amino acids. The germline V gene encodes CDR1 MNHEY and CDR2 SMNVEV (reference sequence). Trimming took off 4 bases at V and 4 bases at J, with 13 bases between the two ends. The CDR3 DNA follows: TGTGCCAGCAGTTCCCGAATAGTTCGAGAGACCCAGTACTTC. Translated, it gives CASSSRIVRETQYF.

The genes are TRBV5-6 and TRBJ1-6; no reliable D call. The CDR3 runs to 13 residues. V was pared by 0 bases and J by 9 bases, with 7 bases between. The germline CDR1 and CDR2 sequences are SGHDT and YYEEEE. CDR3 coding DNA: TGTGCCAGCAGCTTGGCCTCGGGTTCACCCCTCCACTTT. Amino acid sequence: CASSLASGSPLHF.

J is TRBJ2-1 and V is TRBV10-1; 11 bases are a match to TRBD2. This CDR3 spans 15 amino acids. V shed 2 bases, J shed 4 bases, and the junction held 1 base outside the gene matches. Germline loops: CDR1 WNHNN, CDR2 SYGVQD (reference sequence). CDR3 loop: CASSERLAGYNEQFF. The CDR3 DNA follows: TGCGCCAGCAGTGAGCGACTAGCGGGGTACAATGAGCAGTTCTTC.

The J gene is TRBJ2-7, the V gene TRBV19; 7 bases align to TRBD1. The CDR3 runs 13 residues. With V trimmed by 4 bases and J by 6 bases, 6 bases remained unmatched. Germline lookup yields CDR1 LNHDA and CDR2 SQIVND (reference sequence). The CDR3 sequence: CASSKGQACEQYF. The CDR3 DNA sequence: TGTGCCAGTAGTAAAGGACAGGCCTGCGAGCAGTACTTC.

This chain connects TRBV10-3 to TRBJ2-5; D is ambiguous. Trimming cost V 2 bases and J 3 bases, with 4 bases left between them. Germline V gene sequence: CDR1 ENHRY, CDR2 SYGVKD. This CDR3 is 12 amino acids long. CDR3: CAISEPEETQYF. CDR3 DNA: TGTGCCATCAGTGAGCCGGAAGAGACCCAGTACTTC.

This chain links TRBV5-1 with TRBJ1-1; tentatively, D is TRBD1 (5 bases). This CDR3 is built from 13 residues. Germline V gene sequence: CDR1 SGHRS, CDR2 YFSETQ. V gave up 1 base and J gave up 1 base, with 5 bases separating them. CDR3 DNA: TGCGCCAGCAGCTTGCAGGGGAACACTGAAGCTTTCTTT. As protein: CASSLQGNTEAFF.

The J gene is TRBJ1-2, the V gene TRBV7-8; D remains ambiguous. Trimming pared 1 base from V and 4 bases from J, leaving 10 bases between. This CDR3 is 14 amino acids long. Germline CDR1 is SGHVS and CDR2 is FQNEAQ. CDR3 residues: CASSLEVAGYGYTF. Here the CDR3 DNA reads TGTGCCAGCAGCTTAGAGGTGGCAGGCTATGGCTACACCTTC.

V usage is TRBV2 and J usage is TRBJ2-1; D gene uncertain. CDR3 size: 15 residues. Germline CDR1 SNHLY, CDR2 FYNNEI. Trimming cost V 2 bases and J 2 bases, with 10 bases left between them. The CDR3: CASSETAPPYNEQFF. The CDR3 DNA sequence: TGTGCCAGCAGTGAAACGGCTCCACCCTACAATGAGCAGTTCTTC. Supplemented by reference TRBV2 and TRBJ2-1, the full variable domain reads EPEVTQTPSHQVTQMGQEVILRCVPISNHLYFYWYRQILGQKVEFLVSFYNNEISEKSEIFDDQFSVERPDGSNFTLKIRSTKLEDSAMYFCASSETAPPYNEQFFGPGTRLTVL.